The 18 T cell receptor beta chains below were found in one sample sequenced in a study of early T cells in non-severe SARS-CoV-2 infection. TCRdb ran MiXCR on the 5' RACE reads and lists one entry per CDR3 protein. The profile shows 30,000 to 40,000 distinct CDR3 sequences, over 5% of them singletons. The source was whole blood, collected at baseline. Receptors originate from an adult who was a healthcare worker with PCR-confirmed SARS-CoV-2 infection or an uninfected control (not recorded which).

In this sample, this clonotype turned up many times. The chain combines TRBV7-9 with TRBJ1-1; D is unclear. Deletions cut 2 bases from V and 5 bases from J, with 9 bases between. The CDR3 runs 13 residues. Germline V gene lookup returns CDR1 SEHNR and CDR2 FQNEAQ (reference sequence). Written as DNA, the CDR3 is TGTGCCAGCAGCTTAATTGGGGTAACTGAAGCTTTCTTT. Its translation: CASSLIGVTEAFF. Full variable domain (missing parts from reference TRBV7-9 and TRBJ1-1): DTGVSQNPRHKITKRGQNVTFRCDPISEHNRLYWYRQTLGQGPEFLTYFQNEAQLEKSRLLSDRFSAERPKGSFSTLEIQRTEQGDSAMYLCASSLIGVTEAFFGQGTRLTVV.

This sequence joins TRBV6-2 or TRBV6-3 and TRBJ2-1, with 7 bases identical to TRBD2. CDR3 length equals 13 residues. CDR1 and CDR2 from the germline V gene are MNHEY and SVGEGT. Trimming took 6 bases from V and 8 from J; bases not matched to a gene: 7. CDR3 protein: CASRGGRVYEQFF. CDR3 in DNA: TGTGCCAGCAGGGGCGGGAGAGTATATGAGCAGTTCTTC.

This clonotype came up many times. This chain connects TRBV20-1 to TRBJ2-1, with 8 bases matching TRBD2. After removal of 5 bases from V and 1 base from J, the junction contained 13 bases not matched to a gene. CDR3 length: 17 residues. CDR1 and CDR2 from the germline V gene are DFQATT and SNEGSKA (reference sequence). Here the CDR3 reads CSAAGTRIILSYNEQFF. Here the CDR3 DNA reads TGCAGTGCTGCCGGGACTAGGATCATTCTATCCTACAATGAGCAGTTCTTC.

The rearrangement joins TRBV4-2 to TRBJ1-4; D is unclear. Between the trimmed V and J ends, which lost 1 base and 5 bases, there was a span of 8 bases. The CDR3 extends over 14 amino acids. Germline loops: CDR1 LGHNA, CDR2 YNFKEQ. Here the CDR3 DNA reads TGTGCCAGCAGCCAAGGGCAGAGCAATGAAAAACTGTTTTTT. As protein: CASSQGQSNEKLFF.

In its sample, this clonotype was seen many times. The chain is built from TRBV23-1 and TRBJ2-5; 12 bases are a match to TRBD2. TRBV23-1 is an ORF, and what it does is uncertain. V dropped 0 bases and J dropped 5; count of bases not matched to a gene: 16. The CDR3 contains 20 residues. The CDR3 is CASSQSRDRVSSGRAETQYF. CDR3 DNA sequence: TGCGCCAGCAGTCAATCTCGGGACAGGGTGTCTAGCGGGAGGGCCGAGACCCAGTACTTC.

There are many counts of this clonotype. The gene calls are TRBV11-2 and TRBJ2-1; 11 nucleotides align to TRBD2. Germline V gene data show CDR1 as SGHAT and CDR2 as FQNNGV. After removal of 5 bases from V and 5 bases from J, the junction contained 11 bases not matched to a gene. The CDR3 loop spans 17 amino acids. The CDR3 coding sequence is TGTGCCAGCAGCGCGCGACTAGCGGGAAGGAAGGACAATGAGCAGTTCTTC. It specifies CASSARLAGRKDNEQFF.

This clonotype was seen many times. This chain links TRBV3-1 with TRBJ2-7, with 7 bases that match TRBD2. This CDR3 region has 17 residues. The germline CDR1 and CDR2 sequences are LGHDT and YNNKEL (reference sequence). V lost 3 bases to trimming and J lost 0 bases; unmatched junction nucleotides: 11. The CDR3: CASSQELSGSSSYEQYV. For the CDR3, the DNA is TGTGCCAGCAGCCAGGAACTTAGCGGGTCAAGCTCCTACGAGCAGTACGTC.

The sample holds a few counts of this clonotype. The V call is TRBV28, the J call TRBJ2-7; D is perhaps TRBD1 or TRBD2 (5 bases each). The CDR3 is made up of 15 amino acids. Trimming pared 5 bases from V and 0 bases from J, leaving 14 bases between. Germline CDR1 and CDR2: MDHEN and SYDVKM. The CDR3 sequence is CASSGGRLASYEQYF. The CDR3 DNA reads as TGTGCCAGCAGTGGGGGACGCCTCGCCTCCTACGAGCAGTACTTC.

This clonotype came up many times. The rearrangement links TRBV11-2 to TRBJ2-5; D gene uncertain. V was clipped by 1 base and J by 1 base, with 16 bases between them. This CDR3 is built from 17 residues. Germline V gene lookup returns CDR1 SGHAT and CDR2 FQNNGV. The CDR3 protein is CASSLGRLVAAQETQYF. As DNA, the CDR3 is TGTGCCAGCAGCTTAGGAAGGCTAGTCGCGGCCCAAGAGACCCAGTACTTC.

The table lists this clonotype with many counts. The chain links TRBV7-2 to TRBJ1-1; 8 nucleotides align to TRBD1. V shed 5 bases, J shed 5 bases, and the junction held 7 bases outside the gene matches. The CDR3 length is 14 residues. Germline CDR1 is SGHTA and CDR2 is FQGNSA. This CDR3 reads CASSTGQGRTEAFF. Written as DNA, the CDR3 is TGTGCCAGCAGCACTGGACAGGGTAGGACTGAAGCTTTCTTT.

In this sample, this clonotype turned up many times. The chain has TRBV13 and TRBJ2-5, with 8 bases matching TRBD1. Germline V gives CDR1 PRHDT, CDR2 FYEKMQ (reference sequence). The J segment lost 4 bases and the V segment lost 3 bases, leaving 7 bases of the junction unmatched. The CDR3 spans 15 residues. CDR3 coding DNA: TGTGCCAGCAGCTTCGGACAGGGTTTGTCAGAGACCCAGTACTTC. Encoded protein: CASSFGQGLSETQYF. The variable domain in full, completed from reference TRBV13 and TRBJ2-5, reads AAGVIQSPRHLIKEKRETATLKCYPIPRHDTVYWYQQGPGQDPQFLISFYEKMQSDKGSIPDRFSAQQFSDYHSELNMSSLELGDSALYFCASSFGQGLSETQYFGPGTRLLVL.

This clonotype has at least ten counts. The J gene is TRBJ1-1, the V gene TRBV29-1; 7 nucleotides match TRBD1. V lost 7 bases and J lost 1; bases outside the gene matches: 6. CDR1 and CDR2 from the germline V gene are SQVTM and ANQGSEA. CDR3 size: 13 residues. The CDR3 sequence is CSGRTGENTEAFF. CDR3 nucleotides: TGCAGCGGGAGGACAGGTGAGAACACTGAAGCTTTCTTT. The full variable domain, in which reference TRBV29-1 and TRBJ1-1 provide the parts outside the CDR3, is SAVISQKPSRDICQRGTSLTIQCQVDSQVTMMFWYRQQPGQSLTLIATANQGSEATYESGFVIDKFPISRPNLTFSTLTVSNMSPEDSSIYLCSGRTGENTEAFFGQGTRLTVV.

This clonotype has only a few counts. CDR3 sequence: CASIGREGNEQFF. The CDR3 DNA sequence: TGTGCCAGCATTGGGCGGGAGGGCAATGAGCAGTTCTTC. This chain uses TRBV7-9 with TRBJ2-1; 9 bases match TRBD2. Germline lookup yields CDR1 SEHNR and CDR2 FQNEAQ (reference sequence). The CDR3 has 13 amino acids. V shed 7 bases and J 6 bases; nucleotides not matched to a gene: 4.

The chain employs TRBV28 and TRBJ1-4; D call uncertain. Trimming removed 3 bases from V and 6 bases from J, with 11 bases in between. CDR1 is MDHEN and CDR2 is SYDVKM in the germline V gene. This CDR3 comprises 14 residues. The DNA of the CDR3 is TGTGCCAGCAGTTTTGTACAGACCGATGAAAAACTGTTTTTT. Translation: CASSFVQTDEKLFF.

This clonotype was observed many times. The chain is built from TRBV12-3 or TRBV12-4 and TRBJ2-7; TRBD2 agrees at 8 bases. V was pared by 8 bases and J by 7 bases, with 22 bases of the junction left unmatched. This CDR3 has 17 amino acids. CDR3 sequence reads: CASPPTHRAGEEREQYV. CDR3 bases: TGTGCCAGCCCCCCCACGCATCGAGCGGGAGAAGAAAGAGAGCAGTACGTC.

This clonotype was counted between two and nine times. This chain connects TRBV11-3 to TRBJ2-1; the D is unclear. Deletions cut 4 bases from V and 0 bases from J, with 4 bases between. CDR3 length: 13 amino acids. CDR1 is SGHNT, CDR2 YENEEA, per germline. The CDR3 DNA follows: TGTGCCAGCAGCTCTGCCTCCTACAATGAGCAGTTCTTC. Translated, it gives CASSSASYNEQFF.

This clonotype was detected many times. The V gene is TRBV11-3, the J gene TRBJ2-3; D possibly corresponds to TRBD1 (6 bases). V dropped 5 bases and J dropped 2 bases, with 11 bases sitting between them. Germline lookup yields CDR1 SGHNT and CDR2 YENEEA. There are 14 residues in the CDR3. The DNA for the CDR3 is TGTGCCAGCAGCCAACAGGGTCACACAGATACGCAGTATTTT. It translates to CASSQQGHTDTQYF. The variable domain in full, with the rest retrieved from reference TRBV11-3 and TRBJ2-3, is EAGVVQSPRYKIIEKKQPVAFWCNPISGHNTLYWYLQNLGQGPELLIRYENEEAVDDSQLPKDRFSAERLKGVDSTLKIQPAELGDSAVYLCASSQQGHTDTQYFGPGTRLTVL.

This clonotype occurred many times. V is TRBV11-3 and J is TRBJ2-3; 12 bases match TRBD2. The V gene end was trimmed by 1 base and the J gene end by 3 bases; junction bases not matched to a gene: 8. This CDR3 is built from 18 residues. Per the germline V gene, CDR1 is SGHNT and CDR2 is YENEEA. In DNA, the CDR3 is TGTGCCAGCAGCTTAGGACTAGCGGGAGATATATGGACAGATACGCAGTATTTT. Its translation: CASSLGLAGDIWTDTQYF.